A selection of T cell receptor beta chains follows, all from one sample in a study of blood T cell repertoires in COVID-19. The table came from immunoSEQ multiplex PCR; TCRdb's copy has only in-frame clones and leaves some out. Of about 480,000 clones in the sample, roughly 91% were seen once. The sample comprised peripheral blood. These receptors were obtained from a woman aged 45 to 65 with COVID-19, enrolled during active disease. The CDR3 runs from the conserved cysteine through the conserved F or W. The order of the fields is clone size, V gene, J gene, D gene, CDR3 DNA, CDR3 protein. D genes are given only for firm matches. Clone size is given for some rows only: seen once, a few or many times, or a class if the clone is expanded.

>.|TRBV18|TRBJ2-2|.
TGTGCCAGCCGTAAACTAGCCGGGGAGCTGTTTTTT
CASRKLAGELFF
>.|TRBV13|TRBJ2-5|TRBD2
TGTGCCAGCAGCCCCAATAGGACTAGCGGGGGGCGAGAGACCCAGTACTTC
CASSPNRTSGGRETQYF
>once|TRBV5-1|TRBJ2-7|TRBD1
TGCGCCAGCAGCTCGACAGGGGGGGGAGAGCAGTACTTC
CASSSTGGGEQYF
>.|TRBV6-6|TRBJ1-2|.
TGTGCCGCAGGGGTCTATGGAGGCTACACCTTC
CAAGVYGGYTF
>.|TRBV27|TRBJ1-3|TRBD1
TGTGCCAGCAGTGAGACAGGGAGAAACACCATATATTTT
CASSETGRNTIYF
>.|TRBV4-2|TRBJ2-7|.
TGTGCCAGCAGCCAAGTAAATAGGGCAGTGAAAAGCGGCTACGAGCAGTACTTC
CASSQVNRAVKSGYEQYF
>.|TRBV30|TRBJ2-2|TRBD2
TGTGCCTGGAGGAGGGCGGGAGCCCTTTCCTCCGGGGAGCTGTTTTTT
CAWRRAGALSSGELFF
>.|TRBV19|TRBJ2-3|.
TGTGCCAGTAGCCCGGCGGGGACGAGCACAGATACGCAGTATTTT
CASSPAGTSTDTQYF
>.|TRBV18|TRBJ2-3|TRBD2
TGTGCCAGCTCACCACCCGGGGGGGCCAAGGCAGATACGCAGTATTTT
CASSPPGGAKADTQYF
>.|TRBV2|TRBJ2-7|TRBD1
TGTGCCAGCAGTGGCGACAGGGGATCCTACGAGCAGTACTTC
CASSGDRGSYEQYF
>.|TRBV20-1|TRBJ2-7|.
TGCAGTGCTAGAGTAGACTACGAGCAGTACTTC
CSARVDYEQYF
>.|TRBV29-1|TRBJ1-1|.
TGCAGCGTTCGACTGGGAAGGGGGAGCACTGAAGCTTTCTTT
CSVRLGRGSTEAFF
>.|TRBV7-9|TRBJ1-2|TRBD1
TGTGCCAGCAGCCCCCCCGTGGGACAGGGGGCCCATGGCTACACCTTC
CASSPPVGQGAHGYTF
>once|TRBV7-2|TRBJ1-1|.
TGTGCCAGCAGCCCCGGCGGGACTGAAGCTTTCTTT
CASSPGGTEAFF
>once|TRBV7-3|TRBJ1-2|.
TGTGCCAGCAGCCCCAAAGAGCGTATCCGATTCTATGGCTACACCTTC
CASSPKERIRFYGYTF
>few|TRBV3-1/TRBV3-2|TRBJ1-2|TRBD1
TGTGCCAGCAGCCAAGACAGGGGGCACGGCTACACCTTC
CASSQDRGHGYTF
>.|TRBV9|TRBJ1-2|.
TGTGCCAGCAGCGTAGCAGGGGATTCGGGCTACACCTTC
CASSVAGDSGYTF
>.|TRBV5-1|TRBJ1-4|TRBD1
TGCGCCAGCAGCTGGGAGCCACAGGGGCCTAATGAAAAACTGTTTTTT
CASSWEPQGPNEKLFF
>.|TRBV5-4|TRBJ1-2|.
TGTGCCAGCAGCTTTGGGGCCTATGGCTACACCTTC
CASSFGAYGYTF
>once|TRBV6-4|TRBJ1-2|.
TGTGCCAGCAGTGAGGATCGGGGTTCCTCCGAATACTTC
CASSEDRGSSEYF
>.|TRBV13|TRBJ1-4|.
TGTGCCAGCAGCTCGACAGATGAAAAACTGTTTTTT
CASSSTDEKLFF
>.|TRBV12-3/TRBV12-4|TRBJ1-1|.
TGTGCCAGCAGTCCTGAGGGTGAAGCTTTCTTT
CASSPEGEAFF
>.|TRBV27|TRBJ1-2|.
TGTGCCAGCCGCGCTTCGTCCCCTTTAGGCTACACCTTC
CASRASSPLGYTF
>.|TRBV25-1|TRBJ1-1|TRBD1
TGTGCCAGCACCGGACAGGGAGGCGCGGCTACACGCGAAGCTTTCTTT
CASTGQGGAATREAFF
>.|TRBV6-4|TRBJ2-1|.
TGTGCCAGCGGAACTAGCACTGAGCAGTTCTTC
CASGTSTEQFF
>.|TRBV10-1|TRBJ2-5|.
TGCGCCAGCAGTGAGATGGCGGGGGCTCAAGAGACCCAGTACTTC
CASSEMAGAQETQYF
>.|TRBV5-1|TRBJ2-1|TRBD1
TGCGCCAGCAGCCTAGGGACAGGCTCCTACAATGAGCAGTTCTTC
CASSLGTGSYNEQFF
>.|TRBV19|TRBJ1-6|.
TGTGCCAGTAGTATCGGTGAGGGTAATTCACCCCTCCACTTT
CASSIGEGNSPLHF
>.|TRBV2|TRBJ1-2|.
TGTGCCAGCAGTGAAACGGGCCCGGGACAACGCTTCTATGGCTACACCTTC
CASSETGPGQRFYGYTF
>.|TRBV5-1|TRBJ2-1|TRBD1
TGCGCCAGCAGCTTTACGGGACAGGGGGCAGTTAATGAGCAGTTCTTC
CASSFTGQGAVNEQFF
>.|TRBV18|TRBJ1-1|.
TGTGCCAGCTCACCGTACTCCGGGGTCACTGAAGCTTTCTTT
CASSPYSGVTEAFF
>.|TRBV6-5|TRBJ2-2|.
TGTGCCAGCAGGAGAAAGGGGAATGGCACCGGGGAGCTGTTTTTT
CASRRKGNGTGELFF
>.|TRBV24-1|TRBJ1-2|.
TGTGCCACCAGTGATGGGGGCAGGGTTGGCTACACCTTC
CATSDGGRVGYTF
>.|TRBV3-1/TRBV3-2|TRBJ2-4|TRBD1
TGTGCCAGCAGCCTCCTCTCTTTTCGGGACAGCAAAAACATTCAGTACTTC
CASSLLSFRDSKNIQYF
>.|TRBV4-1|TRBJ2-3|TRBD2
TGCGCCAGCAGCCAAACTTGGCTAGCGGGGGGTATCACAGATACGCAGTATTTT
CASSQTWLAGGITDTQYF